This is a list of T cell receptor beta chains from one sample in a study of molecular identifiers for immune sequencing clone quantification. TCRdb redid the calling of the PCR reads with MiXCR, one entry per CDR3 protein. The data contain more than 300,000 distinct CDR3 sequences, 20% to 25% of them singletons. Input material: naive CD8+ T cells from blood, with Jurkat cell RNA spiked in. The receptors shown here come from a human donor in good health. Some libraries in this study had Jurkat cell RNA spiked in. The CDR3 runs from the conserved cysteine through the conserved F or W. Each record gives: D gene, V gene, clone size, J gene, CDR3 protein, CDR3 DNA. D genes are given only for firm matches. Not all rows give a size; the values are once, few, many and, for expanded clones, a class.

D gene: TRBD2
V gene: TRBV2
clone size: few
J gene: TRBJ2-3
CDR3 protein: CASSDKASGAADTQYF
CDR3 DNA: TGTGCCAGCAGTGATAAGGCTAGCGGGGCTGCAGATACGCAGTATTTT

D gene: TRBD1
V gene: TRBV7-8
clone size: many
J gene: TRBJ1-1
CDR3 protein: CASSLGQEYTEAFF
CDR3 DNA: TGTGCCAGCAGCTTGGGACAGGAGTACACTGAAGCTTTCTTT

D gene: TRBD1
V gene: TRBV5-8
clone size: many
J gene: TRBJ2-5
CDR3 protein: CASSSGQGETQYF
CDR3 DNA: TGTGCCAGCAGCTCCGGACAGGGTGAGACCCAGTACTTC

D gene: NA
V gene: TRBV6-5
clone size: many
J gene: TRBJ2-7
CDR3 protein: CATSKTIRDEQYF
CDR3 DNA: TGTGCCACCTCAAAAACCATCCGGGACGAGCAGTACTTC

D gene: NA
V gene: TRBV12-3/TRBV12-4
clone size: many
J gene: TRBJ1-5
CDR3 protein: CASSLDGRVHNQPQHF
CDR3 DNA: TGTGCCAGCAGCCTCGACGGGAGGGTTCACAATCAGCCCCAGCATTTT

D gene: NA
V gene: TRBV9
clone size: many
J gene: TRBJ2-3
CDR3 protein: CASSVAGYITDTQYF
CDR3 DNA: TGTGCCAGCAGCGTAGCGGGGTATATCACAGATACGCAGTATTTT

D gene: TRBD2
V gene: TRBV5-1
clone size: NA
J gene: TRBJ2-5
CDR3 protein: CASSSPESGGYQETQYF
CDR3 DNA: TGCGCCAGCAGCTCCCCGGAGAGCGGGGGGTACCAAGAGACCCAGTACTTC

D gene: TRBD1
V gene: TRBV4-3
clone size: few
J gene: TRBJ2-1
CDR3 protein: CASSQTQGAYNEQFF
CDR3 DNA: TGCGCCAGCAGCCAAACACAGGGGGCCTACAATGAGCAGTTCTTC

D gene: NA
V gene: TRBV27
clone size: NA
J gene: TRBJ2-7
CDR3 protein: CASTRSGSPYEQYF
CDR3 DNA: TGTGCCAGCACCCGTTCCGGGAGCCCCTACGAGCAGTACTTC

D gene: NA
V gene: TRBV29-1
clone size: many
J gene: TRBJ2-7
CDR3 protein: CSAVGGKSYEQYF
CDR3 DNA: TGCAGCGCGGTCGGCGGCAAGTCCTACGAGCAGTACTTC